This T cell receptor (beta chain) was recovered during a study of T cells in Graves' hyperthyroidism and ophthalmopathy. CDR3 size: 13 residues. Trimming stripped 6 bases from V and 0 bases from J, with 11 bases between. Germline V gene data show CDR1 as DFQATT and CDR2 as SNEGSKA (reference sequence). This clonotype was seen many times. Its antigen is not identified. Under 3 months was the duration of disease in ophthalmopathy patients, who also had a Clinical Activity Score of at least 3 and a NOSPECS grade of at least 4. On the basis of clinical symptoms, serum thyroxine and TRAb, thyroid ultrasound and orbital computed tomography, diagnoses were made. The PBMCs studied were ones that came from about 10 ml fresh peripheral blood. Overall study results and limits: Separation of ophthalmopathy from stable hyperthyroidism was achieved by a 13 V-J model.

Researchers took RNA transcripts and amplified the TCR beta CDR3 regions from them. The HTBI primer set drove a first-round RT-PCR of the TCR CDR3. In TCRdb, the multiplex PCR reads were re-called with MiXCR into one record per CDR3 protein. The sample records a few hundred thousand distinct CDR3 sequences, about 16% being singletons. The source of this sequence is a woman between 40 and 55 years old with Graves' ophthalmopathy. The sample consisted of blood. V gene TRBV20-1 combines with J gene TRBJ1-2; D not certain. DNA of the CDR3: TGCAGTGCCCCAGACGGGGCTAACTATGGCTACACCTTC. Encoded protein: CSAPDGANYGYTF.